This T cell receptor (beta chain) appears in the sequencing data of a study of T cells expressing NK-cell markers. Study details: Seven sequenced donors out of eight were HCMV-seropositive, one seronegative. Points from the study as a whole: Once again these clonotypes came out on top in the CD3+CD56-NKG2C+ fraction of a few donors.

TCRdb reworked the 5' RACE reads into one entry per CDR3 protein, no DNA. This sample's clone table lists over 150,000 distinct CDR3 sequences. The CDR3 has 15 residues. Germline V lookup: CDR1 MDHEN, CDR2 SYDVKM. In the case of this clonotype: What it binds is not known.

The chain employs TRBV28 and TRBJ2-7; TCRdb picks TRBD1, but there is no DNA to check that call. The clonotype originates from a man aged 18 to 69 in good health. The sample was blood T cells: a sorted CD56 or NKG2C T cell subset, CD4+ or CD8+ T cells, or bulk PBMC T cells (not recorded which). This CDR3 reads CASSLSGAASYEQYF.